These T cell receptor beta chains were read from a single sample in a study of chemoradiotherapy in HPV16-positive cancers. Clones were sequenced by immunoSEQ multiplex PCR, and TCRdb holds only the in-frame ones, with some missing. Of about 12,000 clones listed, around 90% are singletons. This sample was taken from a patient who underwent chemoradiotherapy. The source is a human donor with HPV-associated anogenital cancer. The CDR3 runs from the conserved cysteine through the conserved F or W. Rows may omit the clone size; those that give it use once, few, many or a size class.

J gene	clone size	V gene	CDR3 protein
TRBJ1-2	NA	TRBV7-8	CASSLVIRSTSNYGYTF
TRBJ2-7	NA	TRBV27	CASSAGQGVYEQYF
TRBJ1-2	NA	TRBV27	CASSLSGGRSGGYTF
TRBJ1-2	NA	TRBV7-6	CASSVPPGTYGYTF
TRBJ1-2	NA	TRBV9	CASRQDITGPYGYTF
TRBJ2-3	NA	TRBV7-9	CASSSGSGPPSTDTQYF
TRBJ2-3	NA	TRBV5-6	CASRTYRDFTDTQYF
TRBJ2-3	NA	TRBV29-1	CSVDKGAPYTQYF
TRBJ2-3	once	TRBV4-1	CASSLFGLAGGPDTQYF
TRBJ1-1	NA	TRBV28	CASSLLPGGAPEAFF
TRBJ1-1	once	TRBV7-9	CASSSRSSPLPTEAFF